The 32 T cell receptor beta chains listed next were all sequenced from one sample in a study of T cells in Graves' hyperthyroidism and ophthalmopathy. Amplified regions were TCR beta CDR3 sequences from RNA transcripts. The study used the HTBI primer set for a first-round RT-PCR of the TCR CDR3. A single record per CDR3 protein comes from TCRdb applying MiXCR to the multiplex PCR reads. This table holds around 600,000 distinct CDR3 sequences, approximately 14% found once. The sequenced sample was blood. These receptors were obtained from a young woman with Graves' ophthalmopathy.

This clonotype was found many times. This chain links TRBV11-2 with TRBJ2-5; the D gene is possibly TRBD2 (5 bases). Trimming shortened V by 3 bases and J by 5 bases, and 10 bases separated the two germline ends. In germline, CDR1 is SGHAT, CDR2 FQNNGV. This CDR3 has 13 amino acids. CDR3 nucleotides: TGTGCCAGCAGCTTCGGGGAATTGGAGACCCAGTACTTC. It encodes CASSFGELETQYF.

Many counts were recorded for this clonotype. The chain joins TRBV3-1 to TRBJ2-3; no definite D call. V shed 1 base and J shed 5 bases, with 7 bases lying between them. CDR3 length: 13 residues. Germline V gives CDR1 LGHDT, CDR2 YNNKEL (reference sequence). The CDR3 spells CASSQVTGDTQYF. The DNA for the CDR3 is TGTGCCAGCAGCCAAGTAACGGGAGATACGCAGTATTTT.

DNA of the CDR3: TGTGCCAGCCGGGCGTTAGCGGGAGGGAACACCGGGGAGCTGTTTTTT. Residues: CASRALAGGNTGELFF. This chain links TRBV3-2 with TRBJ2-2; TRBD2 reflects the table's D call only, with no check against the DNA. TRBV3-2 has pseudogene status. The CDR3 loop spans 16 amino acids.

The V gene is TRBV10-3, the J gene TRBJ1-1; D is uncertain. The germline CDR1 and CDR2 sequences are ENHRY and SYGVKD. The CDR3 spans 12 residues. Deletions cut 0 bases from V and 6 bases from J, with 5 bases between. The CDR3 sequence is CAISESGSEAFF. Here the CDR3 DNA reads TGTGCCATCAGTGAGTCGGGTTCTGAAGCTTTCTTT.

There are many counts of this clonotype. J is TRBJ1-1 and V is TRBV12-3 or TRBV12-4; no definite D call. V dropped 2 bases and J dropped 6 bases, with 28 bases sitting between them. This CDR3 is 19 amino acids long. The DNA for the CDR3 is TGTGCCAGCAGTTTATATCCGGTCGGTCCCGCCAGGCTCCGGGCTGAAGCTTTCTTT. Amino acids: CASSLYPVGPARLRAEAFF.

The rearrangement links TRBV4-3 to TRBJ2-7, with 7 nucleotides matching TRBD2. The CDR3 runs to 14 residues. The V gene's germline CDR1 is LGHNA and CDR2 YSLEER. V was pared by 5 bases and J by 3 bases, with 7 bases of the junction left unmatched. The CDR3 DNA is TGCGCCAGCAGCAAACGGGGGGTTAGCTACGAGCAGTACTTC. Amino acid sequence: CASSKRGVSYEQYF.

This clonotype showed up just a few times. This sequence joins TRBV11-3 and TRBJ2-1; D may be TRBD2 (6 bases). This CDR3 has 13 amino acids. CDR1 is SGHNT, CDR2 YENEEA, per germline. V was shortened by 5 bases and J by 6 bases, with 11 bases between the two germline ends. The CDR3 nucleotides are TGTGCCAGCAGCCGACTAGAAAGCAATGAGCAGTTCTTC. The encoded protein is CASSRLESNEQFF.

This clonotype was detected many times. CDR3 DNA sequence: TGTGCCAGCAGCTTCCATGTCACAGGGATCTACGAGCAGTACTTC. It encodes CASSFHVTGIYEQYF. This chain uses TRBV7-9 with TRBJ2-7, with D possibly matching TRBD1 (6 bases). Germline V gives CDR1 SEHNR, CDR2 FQNEAQ (reference sequence). The CDR3 totals 15 residues. Trimming took off 3 bases at V and 3 bases at J, with 15 bases between the two ends.

This clonotype was detected many times. The chain has TRBV12-3 or TRBV12-4 and TRBJ2-1; a weak D match, TRBD1 (6 bases). V was trimmed by 4 bases and J by 7 bases, leaving 8 bases between them. This CDR3 has 12 amino acids. CDR3: CASSSQGNEQFF. CDR3 bases: TGTGCCAGCAGTTCCCAGGGGAATGAGCAGTTCTTC.

This clonotype was counted between two and nine times. CDR3 sequence (DNA): TGTGCCAGCAGCCCACCGACAGGGGAAGGCTACAATGAGCAGTTCTTC. Translating it yields CASSPPTGEGYNEQFF. The chain recombines TRBV7-9 with TRBJ2-1; 8 nucleotides align to TRBD1. The CDR3 length is 16 residues. CDR1 is SEHNR, CDR2 FQNEAQ, per germline (reference sequence). The ends lost 5 bases at V and 3 bases at J; junction bases unmatched: 9.

At least ten counts were recorded for this clonotype. The chain is built from TRBV29-1 and TRBJ1-6, with TRBD1 as a possible D gene (5 bases). The CDR3 totals 16 residues. V gave up 1 base and J gave up 0 bases, with 10 bases separating them. Germline assignment: CDR1 SQVTM and CDR2 ANQGSEA. Written as DNA, the CDR3 is TGCAGCGTTGAAGGGGGACCTAGCTCCTATAATTCACCCCTCCACTTT. This gives the protein CSVEGGPSSYNSPLHF.

The sample holds many counts of this clonotype. The rearrangement joins TRBV6-1 to TRBJ2-7, with D perhaps matching TRBD2 (5 bases). This CDR3 region has 16 residues. Germline lookup yields CDR1 MNHNS and CDR2 SASEGT. Trimming took off 6 bases at V and 4 bases at J, with 22 bases between the two ends. The CDR3 DNA reads TGTGCCAGCAGCGCCCCCCGGGAAGGGTTCGGGTACGAGCAGTACTTC. This encodes CASSAPREGFGYEQYF.

The chain's CDR3 is CASSDTGTGGSVRSDTEAFF. The CDR3 nucleotides read TGTGCCAGCAGTGATACCGGGACAGGGGGCTCTGTGCGTAGCGACACTGAAGCTTTCTTT. The V call is TRBV6-1, the J call TRBJ1-1; 12 positions match TRBD1. J gave up 3 bases and V 3 bases, and 17 bases lay outside the gene matches. Germline CDR1 reads MNHNS; CDR2 reads SASEGT. The CDR3 runs to 20 residues.

This chain joins TRBV7-9 and TRBJ1-4, with D perhaps TRBD1 (5 bases). Trimming took off 3 bases at V and 10 bases at J, with 21 bases between the two ends. CDR1 and CDR2 (germline): SEHNR, FQNEAQ (reference sequence). The CDR3 loop spans 16 amino acids. DNA of the CDR3: TGTGCCAGCAGCTTCCGCTTACGAACTCCCCAGGGAAAACTGTTTTTT. Protein product: CASSFRLRTPQGKLFF.

At least ten counts were recorded for this clonotype. The V gene is TRBV12-3 or TRBV12-4, the J gene TRBJ2-3, with a possible D match to TRBD2 (5 bases). The CDR3 runs to 14 residues. Trimming pared 1 base from V and 4 bases from J, leaving 9 bases between. The CDR3 coding sequence is TGTGCCAGCAGTTTAGACGGGATACCAGATACGCAGTATTTT. This gives the protein CASSLDGIPDTQYF.

V and J are TRBV29-1 and TRBJ1-1; D unresolved. This CDR3 has 11 residues. Germline V gene lookup returns CDR1 SQVTM and CDR2 ANQGSEA. The DNA of the CDR3 is TGCTCCGCCCACACCGGCGCTGAAGCTTTCTTT. As protein: CSAHTGAEAFF.

This clonotype was counted ten times or more. The chain has TRBV11-2 and TRBJ2-1; D unclear. V was clipped by 3 bases and J by 4 bases, with 7 bases between them. Germline CDR1 is SGHAT and CDR2 is FQNNGV. The length of the CDR3 is 13 residues. The CDR3: CASSFTRYNEQFF. CDR3 sequence (DNA): TGTGCCAGCAGCTTCACACGATACAATGAGCAGTTCTTC.

This clonotype was seen repeatedly, ten times or more. J is TRBJ2-5 and V is TRBV27; tentative D call: TRBD1 (6 bases). V lost 6 bases, J lost 5 bases, and 10 bases lay in between. Germline V gene sequence: CDR1 MNHEY, CDR2 SMNVEV (reference sequence). The CDR3 totals 12 residues. In DNA, the CDR3 is TGTGCCAGCAGACAGGGCCAGGAGACCCAGTACTTC. Residues: CASRQGQETQYF.

Concerning this clonotype itself: This could be a read error, since a much larger clone is one nucleotide away. The chain joins TRBV28 to TRBJ1-2; D is uncertain. The length of the CDR3 is 12 residues. Germline CDR1 and CDR2: MDHEN and SYDVKM. CDR3 region: CASISRNYGHTF. In DNA, the CDR3 is TGTGCCAGCATCTCAAGGAACTATGGCCACACCTTC.

This clonotype was picked up a small number of times. V gene TRBV2 combines with J gene TRBJ2-2, with D possibly being TRBD2 (6 bases). Per germline, CDR1 SNHLY and CDR2 FYNNEI. Trimming took off 5 bases at V and 2 bases at J, with 12 bases between the two ends. This CDR3 has 15 residues. For the CDR3, the DNA is TGTGCCAGCAGTCCACTAGCAGAAAACACCGGGGAGCTGTTTTTT. Its translation is CASSPLAENTGELFF.

This clonotype showed up just a few times. This chain connects TRBV6-1 to TRBJ1-1, with 7 bases aligning to TRBD1. With V trimmed by 8 bases and J by 4 bases, 7 bases remained unmatched. The germline V gene has CDR1 MNHNS and CDR2 SASEGT. CDR3 size: 13 residues. As DNA, the CDR3 is TGTGCCAGCGGAGGACAGGACTCCACTGAAGCTTTCTTT. It is translated as CASGGQDSTEAFF.

The gene calls are TRBV6-1 and TRBJ2-7, with TRBD2 as a possible D gene (5 bases). Trimming cost V 3 bases and J 3 bases, with 12 bases left between them. Germline-derived CDR1 and CDR2 are MNHNS and SASEGT. This CDR3 is 14 amino acids long. The CDR3 here is CASSDSGGVYEQYF. The CDR3, as DNA: TGTGCCAGCAGTGACAGCGGTGGTGTCTACGAGCAGTACTTC.

This clonotype was observed many times. The chain joins TRBV12-3 or TRBV12-4 to TRBJ1-2; the D gene is possibly TRBD1 (5 bases). CDR3 size: 13 residues. Trimming took off 3 bases at V and 4 bases at J, with 9 bases between the two ends. In nucleotides, the CDR3 is TGTGCCAGCAGTTTCCAGGGTAGCTATGGCTACACCTTC. Translated, it gives CASSFQGSYGYTF.

In its sample, this clonotype was seen many times. This chain joins TRBV2 and TRBJ2-1; D is perhaps TRBD1 (5 bases). The CDR3 runs 13 residues. Trimming shortened V by 3 bases and J by 7 bases, and 10 bases separated the two germline ends. Germline V CDR1 and CDR2: SNHLY, FYNNEI. The CDR3 DNA sequence: TGTGCCAGCAGTGAGGCAGGGCGGAATGAGCAGTTCTTC. It codes for CASSEAGRNEQFF.

This clonotype was observed a single time. The chain has TRBV24-1 and TRBJ2-1; D not resolved. The germline V gene has CDR1 KGHDR and CDR2 SFDVKD. Between the trimmed V and J ends, which lost 9 bases and 8 bases, there was a span of 13 bases. The CDR3 has 12 residues. The CDR3 is CATGVGFHEQFF. CDR3 in DNA: TGTGCCACCGGGGTGGGGTTCCATGAGCAGTTCTTC.

This clonotype was detected ten times or more. The chain recombines TRBV28 with TRBJ2-2, with D tentatively TRBD1 (6 bases). The CDR3 totals 14 residues. Germline lookup yields CDR1 MDHEN and CDR2 SYDVKM. Trimming removed 4 bases at V and 5 bases at J, with 11 bases between. CDR3 nucleotide sequence: TGTGCCAGCAGTTCGCCAGGGGAGACCGGGGAGCTGTTTTTT. Amino acid sequence: CASSSPGETGELFF. Supplemented by reference TRBV28 and TRBJ2-2, the full variable domain reads DVKVTQSSRYLVKRTGEKVFLECVQDMDHENMFWYRQDPGLGLRLIYFSYDVKMKEKGDIPEGYSVSREKKERFSLILESASTNQTSMYLCASSSPGETGELFFGEGSRLTVL.

At least ten counts were recorded for this clonotype. This chain uses TRBV6-5 with TRBJ2-7; the D gene could be TRBD1 or TRBD2 (5 bases each). V lost 2 bases and J lost 6, with 14 bases in between. CDR3 size: 14 residues. CDR1 MNHEY and CDR2 SVGAGI come from the germline V gene. This CDR3 reads CASSYGLGDGEQYF. As DNA, the CDR3 is TGTGCCAGCAGTTACGGCTTGGGGGACGGCGAGCAGTACTTC.

The CDR3, as DNA: TGTGCCTGGGACAGCTCTGGGGCCAACGTCCTGACTTTC. As protein: CAWDSSGANVLTF. The chain employs TRBV30 and TRBJ2-6; D is perhaps TRBD1 (5 bases). This CDR3 has 13 amino acids. The germline V and J ends were trimmed by 5 bases and 0 bases, with 5 bases remaining between them. CDR1 and CDR2 (germline): GTSNPN, SVGIG (reference sequence).

Ten or more counts support this clonotype. V and J are TRBV9 and TRBJ2-1; 9 nucleotides match TRBD1. Trimming cost V 4 bases and J 6 bases; bases outside gene matches: 17. Germline CDR1 and CDR2: SGDLS and YYNGEE. The CDR3 loop spans 18 amino acids. The DNA for the CDR3 is TGTGCCAGCAGCTCCGCCGGCGATCGGGGGACAGGGATCAATGAGCAGTTCTTC. Its protein product is CASSSAGDRGTGINEQFF.

At least ten counts were recorded for this clonotype. V gene TRBV28 combines with J gene TRBJ1-2; 8 bases map to TRBD1. The CDR3 has 14 residues. J was trimmed by 4 bases and V by 3 bases; bases with no gene match: 4. CDR1 and CDR2 (germline): MDHEN, SYDVKM. The CDR3 DNA sequence: TGTGCCAGCAGTTTGCTTCAGGGGGCCTATGGCTACACCTTC. This gives the protein CASSLLQGAYGYTF.

This clonotype was observed many times. This chain uses TRBV28 with TRBJ1-1; D is unclear. Germline V gene data show CDR1 as MDHEN and CDR2 as SYDVKM. The germline V and J ends were trimmed by 3 bases and 3 bases, with 14 bases remaining between them. The CDR3 consists of 15 residues. In DNA, the CDR3 is TGTGCCAGCAGTTTGGATCTAGGGTCGGACACTGAAGCTTTCTTT. This gives the protein CASSLDLGSDTEAFF.

This clonotype was seen many times. This chain links TRBV30 with TRBJ2-3, with no clear D. The CDR3 is 14 amino acids. From germline, CDR1 is GTSNPN and CDR2 SVGIG (reference sequence). Trimming removed 0 bases at V and 1 base at J, with 8 bases between. CDR3 residues: CAWSVKGGTDTQYF. The CDR3 region has the DNA TGTGCCTGGAGTGTAAAGGGCGGCACAGATACGCAGTATTTT.